The T cell receptor beta chain under discussion was sequenced for a study of shared clonotypes between healthy human individuals. Trimming took off 0 bases at V and 9 bases at J, with 12 bases between the two ends. The CDR3 covers 13 residues. Germline V gives CDR1 SEHNR, CDR2 FQNEAQ (reference sequence). Per the original methods: Filtering differed since immunoSEQ provided only junctions, with no quality scores. Some clones are missing from TCRdb's copy, which holds only in-frame ones; the method was immunoSEQ multiplex PCR. The V and J calls and clone size were taken over from that table, and D and trimming were inferred from the DNA. The repertoire holds around 2.3 million clones, with approximately 95% as singletons.

The rearrangement joins TRBV7-9 to TRBJ2-7; unclear D gene. The specimen was naive CD4+ T cells sorted from blood. The subset denotes: CD45RA+ positively selected. This clonotype originated in a man aged 18 to 30 in good health. The CDR3, as DNA: TGTGCCAGCAGCTTAGCGTTGCAGCTGCCGCAGTACTTC. Protein: CASSLALQLPQYF.